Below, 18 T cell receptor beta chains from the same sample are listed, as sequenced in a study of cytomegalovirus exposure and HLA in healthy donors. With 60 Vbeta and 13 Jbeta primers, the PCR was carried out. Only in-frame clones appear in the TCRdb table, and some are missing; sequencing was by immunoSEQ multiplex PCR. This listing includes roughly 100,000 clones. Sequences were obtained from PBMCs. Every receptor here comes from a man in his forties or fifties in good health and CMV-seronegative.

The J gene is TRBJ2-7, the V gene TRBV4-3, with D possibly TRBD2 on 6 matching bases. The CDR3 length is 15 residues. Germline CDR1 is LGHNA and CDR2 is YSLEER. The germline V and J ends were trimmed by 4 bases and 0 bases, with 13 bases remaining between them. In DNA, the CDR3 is TGCGCCAGCAGCCTCAGTGCGGGGAGCTCCTACGAGCAGTACTTC. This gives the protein CASSLSAGSSYEQYF.

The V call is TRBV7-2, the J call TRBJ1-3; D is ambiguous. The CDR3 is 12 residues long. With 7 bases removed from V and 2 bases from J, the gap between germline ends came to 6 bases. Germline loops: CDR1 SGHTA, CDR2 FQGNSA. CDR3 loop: CASTLPGNTIYF. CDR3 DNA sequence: TGTGCCAGCACCCTCCCTGGAAACACCATATATTTT.

CDR3 amino acids: CASSYSIQAYSYEQYF. As DNA, the CDR3 is TGTGCCAGCAGTTACTCGATACAGGCATACTCCTACGAGCAGTACTTC. The rearrangement joins TRBV6-5 to TRBJ2-7; D is perhaps TRBD1 (5 bases). Trimming pared 0 bases from V and 0 bases from J, leaving 12 bases between. Germline lookup yields CDR1 MNHEY and CDR2 SVGAGI. The CDR3 runs 16 residues.

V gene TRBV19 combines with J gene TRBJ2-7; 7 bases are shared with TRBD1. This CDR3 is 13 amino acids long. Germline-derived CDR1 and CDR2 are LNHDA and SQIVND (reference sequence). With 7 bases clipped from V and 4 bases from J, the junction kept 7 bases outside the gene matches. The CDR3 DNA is TGTGCCAGTATCAGCCCAGGGGGATACGAGCAGTACTTC. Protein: CASISPGGYEQYF.

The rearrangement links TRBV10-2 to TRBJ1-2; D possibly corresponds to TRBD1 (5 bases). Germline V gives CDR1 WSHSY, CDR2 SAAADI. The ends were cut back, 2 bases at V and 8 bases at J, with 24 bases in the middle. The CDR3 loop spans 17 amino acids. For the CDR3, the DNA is TGCGCCAGCAGTGAGAGGGGACCCCGGGAGGGACCTCGAGGCTACACCTTC. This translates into CASSERGPREGPRGYTF.

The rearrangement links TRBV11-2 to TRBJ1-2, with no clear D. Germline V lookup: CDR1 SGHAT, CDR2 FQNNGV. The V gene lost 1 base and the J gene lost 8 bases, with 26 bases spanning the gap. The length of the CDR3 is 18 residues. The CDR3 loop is CASSLGLGHSPSEKGYTF. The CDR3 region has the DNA TGTGCCAGCAGCTTAGGATTGGGCCACAGCCCCTCCGAGAAGGGCTACACCTTC.

This chain's CDR3 is CASSLVGQANYGYTF. CDR3 sequence (DNA): TGTGCCAGCAGCTTAGTGGGGCAAGCTAACTATGGCTACACCTTC. V gene TRBV7-2 combines with J gene TRBJ1-2; D may be TRBD1 (5 bases). This CDR3 has 15 amino acids. V dropped 1 base and J dropped 0 bases, with 9 bases sitting between them. Per the germline V gene, CDR1 is SGHTA and CDR2 is FQGNSA.

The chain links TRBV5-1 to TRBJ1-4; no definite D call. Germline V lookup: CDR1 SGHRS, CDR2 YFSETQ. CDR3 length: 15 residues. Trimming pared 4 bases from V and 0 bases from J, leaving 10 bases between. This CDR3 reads CASSVTGATNEKLFF. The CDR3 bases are TGCGCCAGCAGCGTTACGGGAGCAACTAATGAAAAACTGTTTTTT.

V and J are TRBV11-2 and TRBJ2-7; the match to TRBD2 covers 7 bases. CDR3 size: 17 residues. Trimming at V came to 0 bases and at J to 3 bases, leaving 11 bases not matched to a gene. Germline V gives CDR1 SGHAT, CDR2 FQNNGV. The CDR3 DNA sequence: TGTGCCAGCAGCTTAGACGGTGCTAGCGGCTACCTCTACGAGCAGTACTTC. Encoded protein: CASSLDGASGYLYEQYF.

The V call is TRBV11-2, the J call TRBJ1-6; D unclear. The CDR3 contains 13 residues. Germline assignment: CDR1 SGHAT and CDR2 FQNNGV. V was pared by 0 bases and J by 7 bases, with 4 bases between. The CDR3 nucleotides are TGTGCCAGCAGCTTAGAAGAGAATTCACCCCTCCACTTT. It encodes CASSLEENSPLHF. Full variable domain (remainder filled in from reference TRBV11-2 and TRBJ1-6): EAGVAQSPRYKIIEKRQSVAFWCNPISGHATLYWYQQILGQGPKLLIQFQNNGVVDDSQLPKDRFSAERLKGVDSTLKIQPAKLEDSAVYLCASSLEENSPLHFGNGTRLTVT.

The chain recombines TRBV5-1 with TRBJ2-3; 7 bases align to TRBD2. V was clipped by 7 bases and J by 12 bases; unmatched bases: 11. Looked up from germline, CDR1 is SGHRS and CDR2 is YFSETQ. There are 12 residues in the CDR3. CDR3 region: CASGAGRGEQYF. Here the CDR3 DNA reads TGCGCCAGCGGGGCAGGCCGGGGGGAACAGTATTTT.

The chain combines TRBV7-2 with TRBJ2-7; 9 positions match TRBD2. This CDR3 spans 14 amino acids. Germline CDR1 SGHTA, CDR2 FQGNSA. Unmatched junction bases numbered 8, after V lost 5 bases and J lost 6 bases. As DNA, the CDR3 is TGTGCCAGCAGCCCAGTAGCGGGAGTATCCGAGCAGTACTTC. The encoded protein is CASSPVAGVSEQYF.

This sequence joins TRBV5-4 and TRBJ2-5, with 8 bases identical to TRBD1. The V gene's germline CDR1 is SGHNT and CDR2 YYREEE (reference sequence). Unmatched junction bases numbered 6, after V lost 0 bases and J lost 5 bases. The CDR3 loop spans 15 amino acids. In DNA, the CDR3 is TGTGCCAGCAGCTTGGCCGCAGGGGGCAGGGAGACCCAGTACTTC. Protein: CASSLAAGGRETQYF.

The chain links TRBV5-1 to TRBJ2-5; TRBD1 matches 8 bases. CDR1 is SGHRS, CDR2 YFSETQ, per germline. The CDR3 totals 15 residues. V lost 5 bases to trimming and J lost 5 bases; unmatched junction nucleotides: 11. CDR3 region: CASRGNQGAWETQYF. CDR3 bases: TGCGCCAGCAGGGGGAACCAGGGGGCGTGGGAGACCCAGTACTTC.

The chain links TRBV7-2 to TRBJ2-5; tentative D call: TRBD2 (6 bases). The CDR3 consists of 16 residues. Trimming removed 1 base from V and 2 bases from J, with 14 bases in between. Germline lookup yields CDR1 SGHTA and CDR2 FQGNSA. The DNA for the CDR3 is TGTGCCAGCAGCTTAGTTGGTAGCGGATCTCAAGAGACCCAGTACTTC. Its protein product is CASSLVGSGSQETQYF.

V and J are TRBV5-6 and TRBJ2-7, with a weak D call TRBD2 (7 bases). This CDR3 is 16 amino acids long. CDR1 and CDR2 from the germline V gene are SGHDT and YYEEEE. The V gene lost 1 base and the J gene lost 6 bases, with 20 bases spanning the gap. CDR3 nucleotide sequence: TGTGCCAGCAGCTTGAGGCTAGCGGTTAGGGGGAGCGAGCAGTACTTC. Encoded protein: CASSLRLAVRGSEQYF.

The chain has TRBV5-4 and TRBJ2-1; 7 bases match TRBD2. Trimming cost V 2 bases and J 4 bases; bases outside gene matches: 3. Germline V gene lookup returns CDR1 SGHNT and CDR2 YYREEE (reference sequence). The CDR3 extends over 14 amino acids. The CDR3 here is CASSFSSGYNEQFF. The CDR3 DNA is TGTGCCAGCAGCTTCTCTAGCGGATACAATGAGCAGTTCTTC.

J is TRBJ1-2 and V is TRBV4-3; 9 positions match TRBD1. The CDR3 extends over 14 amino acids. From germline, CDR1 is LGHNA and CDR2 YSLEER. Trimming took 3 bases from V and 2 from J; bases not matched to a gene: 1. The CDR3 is CASSHGTGNYGYTF. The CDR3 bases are TGCGCCAGCAGCCACGGGACAGGGAACTATGGCTACACCTTC.